The present TCR beta chain was sequenced within a study of T-cell memory formation after mild COVID-19. Study details: TCR clusters mostly belonged to single donors. Study-wide points: Contracting CD4+ clones lay largely in CM and EM, with CD8+ ones residing in EMRA. Some clones that responded were present in memory (sampled pre-infection), which suggests cross-reactive memory joined.

With 1 base removed from V and 2 bases from J, the gap between germline ends came to 9 bases. The germline V gene has CDR1 SEHNR and CDR2 FQNEAQ (reference sequence). The CDR3 is made up of 15 amino acids. One entry per CDR3 protein, called by TCRdb with MiXCR from the 5' RACE reads. The data show roughly 300,000 distinct CDR3 sequences, with 16% seen just once and less than 30% held by the top ten. Comments on this clonotype: Its antigen is still unknown.

This clonotype originated in a man in his late teens or twenties who had mild COVID-19 (a few samples of this study predate the infection). Cell type and time point are not known. The rearrangement joins TRBV7-9 to TRBJ1-5, with D hard to call. The specimen was PBMCs or a T cell subset sorted from them (not recorded which). CDR3 bases: TGTGCCAGCAGCTTAGAATCCGGGGGCAATCAGCCCCAGCATTTT. Translation: CASSLESGGNQPQHF.